This T cell receptor (beta chain) is drawn from a study of CD8+CD57+ T cells in acquired aplastic anemia. Study-wide background: When averaged, DNA from sorted CD4+ and CD8+ cells came to 3 to 4 ug.

Using genomic DNA as the template, TCR beta VDJ and CDR3 profiling was carried out. Each CDR3 protein gets one entry after TCRdb re-called the reads with MiXCR. The sample records about 160,000 distinct CDR3 sequences, around 48% being singletons. As regards this clonotype: Its specificity is unknown.

Notes on the study in general: Sharing between patients and controls was observed for twenty-nine CD8+ CDR3 sequences.

Patients included in sequencing had previously demonstrated CD8+CD57+ cell expansion by flow cytometry. Each of the patients presented with severe acquired aplastic anemia. Patients were untreated when blood was sampled. The sample was sorted CD4+, CD8+, or CD8+CD57+ T cells (not recorded which) from PBMCs. The TCR comes from a human donor with aplastic anemia.

Written as DNA, the CDR3 is TGCGCCAGCAGTGAGGGCAGGGTCATCTACGAGCAGTACTTC. It yields the protein CASSEGRVIYEQYF. V usage is TRBV10-2 and J usage is TRBJ2-7; a possible D gene is TRBD1 (5 bases). This CDR3 region has 14 residues. V lost 2 bases to trimming and J lost 3 bases, with 11 bases between them. CDR1 and CDR2 from the germline V gene are WSHSY and SAAADI.